These 25 T cell receptor beta chains came from one sample sequenced in a study of blood T cell repertoires in COVID-19. Only in-frame clones appear in the TCRdb table, and some are missing; sequencing was by immunoSEQ multiplex PCR. The table shows almost 350,000 clones, with approximately 91% occurring only once. Sequencing used PBMCs or T cells enriched from blood (not recorded which). These receptors were obtained from a young woman who had been exposed to COVID-19.

The chain couples TRBV30 to TRBJ1-3; the D is unclear. V lost 0 bases to trimming and J lost 2 bases, with 8 bases between them. Germline CDR1 is GTSNPN and CDR2 is SVGIG (reference sequence). This CDR3 has 14 amino acids. The DNA for the CDR3 is TGTGCCTGGAGTGTACGTAGTGCTGGAAACACCATATATTTT. This translates into CAWSVRSAGNTIYF.

Only a few counts were recorded for this clone. V and J are TRBV9 and TRBJ2-1, with TRBD2 identical over 7 bases. The CDR3 totals 17 residues. Germline trimming cut 3 bases from V and 2 bases from J; bases unmatched to any gene: 11. Per the germline V gene, CDR1 is SGDLS and CDR2 is YYNGEE. The CDR3 region is CASSAEELASTYNEQFF. The CDR3 DNA follows: TGTGCCAGCAGCGCCGAAGAACTAGCGAGCACCTACAATGAGCAGTTCTTC.

The J gene is TRBJ2-7, the V gene TRBV30, with 7 bases identical to TRBD2. V lost 0 bases to trimming and J lost 2 bases; unmatched junction nucleotides: 10. The CDR3 covers 16 residues. Germline CDR1 reads GTSNPN; CDR2 reads SVGIG (reference sequence). This chain's CDR3 is CAWSVPGGRNPYEQYF. For the CDR3, the DNA is TGTGCCTGGAGTGTACCTGGCGGGAGAAACCCCTACGAGCAGTACTTC.

This clone was picked up a small number of times. The chain recombines TRBV9 with TRBJ2-3; TRBD2 matches at 7 bases. The germline V gene has CDR1 SGDLS and CDR2 YYNGEE. This CDR3 is 16 amino acids long. V shed 4 bases and J 4 bases; nucleotides not matched to a gene: 12. CDR3 DNA sequence: TGTGCCAGCAGCCTCCAGGGACTACCGGAGGCAGATACGCAGTATTTT. The encoded protein is CASSLQGLPEADTQYF. Based on the CDR3 plus reference TRBV9 and TRBJ2-3, the full variable domain is DSGVTQTPKHLITATGQRVTLRCSPRSGDLSVYWYQQSLDQGLQFLIQYYNGEERAKGNILERFSAQQFPDLHSELNLSSLELGDSALYFCASSLQGLPEADTQYFGPGTRLTVL.

This chain connects TRBV6-5 to TRBJ1-2, with 9 positions matching TRBD1. CDR1 MNHEY and CDR2 SVGAGI come from the germline V gene. The ends lost 7 bases at V and 3 bases at J; junction bases unmatched: 9. This CDR3 is 15 amino acids long. The CDR3 sequence: CASTTPGTGHYGYTF. CDR3 in DNA: TGTGCCAGCACCACCCCCGGGACAGGGCACTATGGCTACACCTTC.

The CDR3 sequence: CASSLVRSGTIYGYTF. The CDR3 DNA is TGTGCCAGCAGCTTAGTACGGTCAGGAACGATCTATGGCTACACCTTC. The chain employs TRBV7-9 and TRBJ1-2; no firm D call. The CDR3 sequence is 16 residues long. Germline V gene lookup returns CDR1 SEHNR and CDR2 FQNEAQ (reference sequence). Trimming pared 1 base from V and 4 bases from J, leaving 16 bases between.

The chain recombines TRBV3-1 (or the pseudogene TRBV3-2) with TRBJ1-1; TRBD1 agrees at 11 bases. Germline V gene lookup returns CDR1 LGHDT and CDR2 YNNKEL (reference sequence). This CDR3 is 15 amino acids long. The V and J ends lost 4 bases and 5 bases, in that order; junction bases with no gene match: 6. CDR3 in amino acids: CASSPTDRGRTEAFF. The CDR3 DNA sequence: TGTGCCAGCAGCCCAACGGACAGGGGGCGGACTGAAGCTTTCTTT.

The CDR3 DNA reads TGTGCCAGCAGTTTATATTTCGGGATTACCTACGAGCAGTACTTC. This sequence encodes CASSLYFGITYEQYF. The chain links TRBV27 to TRBJ2-7; a possible D gene is TRBD2 (5 bases). V was trimmed by 1 base and J by 2 bases, leaving 12 bases between them. The CDR3 length is 15 residues. The V gene's germline CDR1 is MNHEY and CDR2 SMNVEV (reference sequence).

The chain recombines TRBV13 with TRBJ1-2; 9 bases map to TRBD1. CDR1 and CDR2 from the germline V gene are PRHDT and FYEKMQ (reference sequence). This CDR3 is 13 amino acids long. V was pared by 5 bases and J by 10 bases, with 8 bases of the junction left unmatched. The CDR3 nucleotides read TGTGCCAGCAGCCTAAGAGGACAGGGGTTCTACACCTTC. It yields the protein CASSLRGQGFYTF.

The chain combines TRBV10-3 with TRBJ2-5, with D hard to call. Germline assignment: CDR1 ENHRY and CDR2 SYGVKD. This CDR3 has 12 residues. Trimming removed 9 bases at V and 1 base at J, with 9 bases between. The CDR3 region is CAIRTSQETQYF. CDR3 DNA sequence: TGTGCCATTAGAACGTCCCAAGAGACCCAGTACTTC.

J is TRBJ1-6 and V is TRBV5-6; 8 bases are shared with TRBD1. The junction had 2 bases not matched to a gene; V was cut back by 0 bases and J by 6 bases. Germline lookup yields CDR1 SGHDT and CDR2 YYEEEE. The CDR3 has 15 residues. The CDR3 DNA sequence: TGTGCCAGCAGCTTGGAGGACAGGGCTAATTCACCCCTCCACTTT. This gives the protein CASSLEDRANSPLHF.

The V and J genes are TRBV20-1 and TRBJ1-6; weak D call: TRBD1 (5 bases). The CDR3 is 13 amino acids. The V end was cut by 3 bases, the J end by 6 bases, with 9 bases between. Germline values: CDR1 DFQATT, CDR2 SNEGSKA (reference sequence). Here the CDR3 reads CSASVGGNSPLHF. In DNA form, the CDR3 reads TGCAGTGCTAGTGTGGGGGGTAATTCACCCCTCCACTTT.

The V and J genes are TRBV11-2 and TRBJ1-6; 7 nucleotides line up with TRBD1. The length of the CDR3 is 15 residues. Trimming at V came to 5 bases and at J to 6 bases, leaving 7 bases not matched to a gene. The germline V gene has CDR1 SGHAT and CDR2 FQNNGV. CDR3: CASSPAGTANSPLHF. CDR3 sequence (DNA): TGTGCCAGCAGCCCCGCCGGGACAGCTAATTCACCCCTCCACTTT.

To note about this clone: Mismatch with germline at one junction end may stem from a read error. The chain links TRBV11-2 to TRBJ2-3, with 14 bases that match TRBD2. CDR1 is SGHAT, CDR2 FQNNGV, per germline. The CDR3 contains 16 residues. The CDR3 loop reads CASSLGTSGSTDTQYF. The CDR3 DNA reads as TGTGCCAGCAGCCTTGGGACTAGCGGGAGCACCGATACGCAGTATTTT.

DNA for the CDR3: TGTGCCAGCAGTCAGAATCAGCCCCAGCATTTT. Translated: CASSQNQPQHF. V is TRBV6-5 and J is TRBJ1-5; D unresolved. Trimming took off 5 bases at V and 4 bases at J, with 3 bases between the two ends. Per germline, CDR1 MNHEY and CDR2 SVGAGI. CDR3 length: 11 residues.

J is TRBJ2-3 and V is TRBV27; 11 nucleotides align to TRBD2. The ends lost 8 bases at V and 0 bases at J; junction bases unmatched: 10. This CDR3 comprises 17 residues. Looked up from germline, CDR1 is MNHEY and CDR2 is SMNVEV (reference sequence). As DNA, the CDR3 is TGTGCCAGCTCAACCCAGCTAGCGGGGGGAAGCACAGATACGCAGTATTTT. As protein: CASSTQLAGGSTDTQYF.

This sequence joins TRBV9 and TRBJ1-3; no firm D call. The length of the CDR3 is 16 residues. The ends were cut back, 10 bases at V and 4 bases at J, with 24 bases in the middle. Per germline, CDR1 SGDLS and CDR2 YYNGEE. CDR3 sequence: CASSVGSGGRGNTIYF. In DNA, the CDR3 is TGTGCCTCAAGCGTAGGTTCAGGAGGTAGGGGAAACACCATATATTTT.

This chain joins TRBV7-7 and TRBJ2-5; 9 bases are shared with TRBD2. The germline gives CDR1 SSHAT, CDR2 FNYEAQ (reference sequence). CDR3 length: 16 residues. J lost 7 bases, V lost 5 bases, and 14 bases had no gene match. The CDR3 spells CASSPQPSGMAGTQYF. In DNA, the CDR3 is TGTGCCAGCAGCCCACAACCTAGCGGGATGGCGGGGACCCAGTACTTC. Complete variable domain (other parts from reference TRBV7-7 and TRBJ2-5): GAGVSQSPRYKVTKRGQDVTLRCDPISSHATLYWYQQALGQGPEFLTYFNYEAQPDKSGLPSDRFSAERPEGSISTLTIQRTEQRDSAMYRCASSPQPSGMAGTQYFGPGTRLLVL.

The chain joins TRBV11-3 to TRBJ2-3, with 12 positions matching TRBD2. The CDR3 loop spans 18 amino acids. Looked up from germline, CDR1 is SGHNT and CDR2 is YENEEA. V was pared by 1 base and J by 4 bases, with 9 bases of the junction left unmatched. The CDR3: CASSLALAGGLRADTQYF. The CDR3, as DNA: TGTGCCAGCAGCTTAGCCCTAGCGGGAGGGCTTAGGGCAGATACGCAGTATTTT.

The J gene is TRBJ1-2, the V gene TRBV7-2; unclear D gene. The CDR3 totals 13 residues. Per the germline V gene, CDR1 is SGHTA and CDR2 is FQGNSA. Trimming took off 5 bases at V and 4 bases at J, with 11 bases between the two ends. CDR3 residues: CASSAITSYGYTF. The CDR3 DNA reads TGTGCCAGCAGCGCTATAACGAGCTATGGCTACACCTTC.

The chain uses TRBV6-1 and TRBJ2-5; D call uncertain. Trimming removed 2 bases at V and 5 bases at J, with 12 bases between. Germline lookup yields CDR1 MNHNS and CDR2 SASEGT. The CDR3 is 14 residues long. CDR3 nucleotides: TGTGCCAGCAGTGAAATTCCGTCTCGGGAGACCCAGTACTTC. It encodes CASSEIPSRETQYF.

This chain connects TRBV5-1 to TRBJ1-2; 8 bases are shared with TRBD1. V shed 3 bases and J 8 bases; nucleotides not matched to a gene: 6. CDR3 size: 13 residues. The germline gives CDR1 SGHRS, CDR2 YFSETQ. The CDR3 DNA is TGCGCCAGCAGCTCGACAGGGGCGGGGGGCTACACCTTC. Protein product: CASSSTGAGGYTF.

CDR3 region: CASSDPGLAGETQYF. The DNA of the CDR3 is TGTGCCAGCAGTGATCCCGGACTAGCGGGAGAGACCCAGTACTTC. This chain uses TRBV25-1 with TRBJ2-5; 11 bases line up with TRBD2. Germline V gives CDR1 MGHDK, CDR2 SYGVNS. After removal of 3 bases from V and 4 bases from J, the junction contained 4 bases not matched to a gene. The CDR3 covers 15 residues.

This rearrangement joins TRBV19 to TRBJ1-1, with 9 bases identical to TRBD1. V was clipped by 4 bases and J by 4 bases; unmatched bases: 4. Germline values: CDR1 LNHDA, CDR2 SQIVND (reference sequence). This CDR3 contains 14 residues. The CDR3 DNA is TGTGCCAGTAGTACGACAGGGGGAATCACTGAAGCTTTCTTT. Protein: CASSTTGGITEAFF.

The chain uses TRBV9 and TRBJ2-2; D uncertain. Germline loops: CDR1 SGDLS, CDR2 YYNGEE. The CDR3 length is 12 residues. The V gene lost 3 bases and the J gene lost 7 bases, with 7 bases spanning the gap. CDR3 DNA: TGTGCCAGCAGCGGGAGAGTCGGGGAGCTGTTTTTT. Translating it yields CASSGRVGELFF.